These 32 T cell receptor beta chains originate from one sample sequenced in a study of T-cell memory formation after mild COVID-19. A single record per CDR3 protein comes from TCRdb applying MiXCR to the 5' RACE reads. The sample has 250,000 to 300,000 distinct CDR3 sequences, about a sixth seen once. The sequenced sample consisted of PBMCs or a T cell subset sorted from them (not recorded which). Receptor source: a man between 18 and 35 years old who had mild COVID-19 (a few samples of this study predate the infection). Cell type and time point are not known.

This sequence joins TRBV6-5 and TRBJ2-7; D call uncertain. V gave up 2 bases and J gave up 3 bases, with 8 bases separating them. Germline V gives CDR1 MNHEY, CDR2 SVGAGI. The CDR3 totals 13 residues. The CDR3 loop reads CASSYRPGYEQYV. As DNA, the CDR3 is TGTGCCAGCAGTTACCGTCCTGGCTACGAGCAGTACGTC.

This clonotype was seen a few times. The CDR3 loop reads CASSVSGDPAFGYTF. As DNA, the CDR3 is TGTGCCAGCAGCGTATCCGGGGATCCGGCTTTTGGCTACACCTTC. The genes are TRBV9 and TRBJ1-2; no reliable D call. CDR1 and CDR2 (germline): SGDLS, YYNGEE. The CDR3 is 15 amino acids. V shed 1 base and J shed 7 bases, with 17 bases lying between them.

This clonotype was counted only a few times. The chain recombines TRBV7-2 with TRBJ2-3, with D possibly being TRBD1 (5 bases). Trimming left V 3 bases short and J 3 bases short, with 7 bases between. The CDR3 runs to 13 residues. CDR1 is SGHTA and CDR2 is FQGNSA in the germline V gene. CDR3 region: CASSLGRTDTQYF. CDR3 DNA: TGTGCCAGCAGCTTGGGGCGGACAGATACGCAGTATTTT.

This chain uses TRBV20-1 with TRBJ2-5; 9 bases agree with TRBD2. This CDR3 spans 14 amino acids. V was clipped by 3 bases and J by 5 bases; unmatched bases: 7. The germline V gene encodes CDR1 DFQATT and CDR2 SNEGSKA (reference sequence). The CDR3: CSARPGLAIETQYF. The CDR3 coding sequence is TGCAGTGCTAGGCCGGGACTAGCCATCGAGACCCAGTACTTC.

Here the CDR3 reads CASSPYGDTGELFF. The CDR3 DNA sequence: TGTGCCAGCAGCCCCTATGGGGACACCGGGGAGCTGTTTTTT. The chain is built from TRBV7-9 and TRBJ2-2; D not resolved. This CDR3 is 14 amino acids long. The germline gives CDR1 SEHNR, CDR2 FQNEAQ (reference sequence). The V end lost 5 bases, the J end lost 3 bases, and 10 bases lay between the germline ends.

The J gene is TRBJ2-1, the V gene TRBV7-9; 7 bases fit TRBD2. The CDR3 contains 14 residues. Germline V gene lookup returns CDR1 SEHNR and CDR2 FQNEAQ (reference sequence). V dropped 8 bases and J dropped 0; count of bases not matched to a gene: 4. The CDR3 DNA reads TGTGCCAGCGGGAGGGTGCCCTCCTACAATGAGCAGTTCTTC. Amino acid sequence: CASGRVPSYNEQFF.

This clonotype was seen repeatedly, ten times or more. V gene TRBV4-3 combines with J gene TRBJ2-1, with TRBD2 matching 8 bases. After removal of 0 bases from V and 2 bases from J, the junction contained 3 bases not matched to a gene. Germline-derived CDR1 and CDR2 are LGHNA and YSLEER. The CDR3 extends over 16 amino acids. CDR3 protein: CASSQEPGLAYNEQFF. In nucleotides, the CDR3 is TGCGCCAGCAGCCAAGAGCCGGGACTAGCCTACAATGAGCAGTTCTTC.

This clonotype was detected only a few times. The CDR3 DNA follows: TGTGCCAGCAGCCAAGATAGGCCAGATACGCAGTATTTT. Translating it yields CASSQDRPDTQYF. V gene TRBV4-2 combines with J gene TRBJ2-3; no definite D call. The CDR3 is 13 amino acids. CDR1 LGHNA and CDR2 YNFKEQ come from the germline V gene. Trimming pared 0 bases from V and 4 bases from J, leaving 5 bases between.

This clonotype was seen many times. The chain's CDR3 is CASSRQGKAYGYTF. In nucleotides, the CDR3 is TGTGCCAGCAGCCGACAGGGCAAGGCCTATGGCTACACCTTC. The V call is TRBV7-9, the J call TRBJ1-2; 7 bases are shared with TRBD1. CDR1 and CDR2 (germline): SEHNR, FQNEAQ (reference sequence). CDR3 length: 14 residues. J was trimmed by 4 bases and V by 5 bases; bases with no gene match: 7.

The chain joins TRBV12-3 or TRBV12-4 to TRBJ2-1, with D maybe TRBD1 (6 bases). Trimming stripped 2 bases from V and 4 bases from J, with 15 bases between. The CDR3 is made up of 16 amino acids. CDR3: CASSLSGARDYNEQFF. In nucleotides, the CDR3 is TGTGCCAGCAGTTTATCAGGGGCGAGGGATTACAATGAGCAGTTCTTC.

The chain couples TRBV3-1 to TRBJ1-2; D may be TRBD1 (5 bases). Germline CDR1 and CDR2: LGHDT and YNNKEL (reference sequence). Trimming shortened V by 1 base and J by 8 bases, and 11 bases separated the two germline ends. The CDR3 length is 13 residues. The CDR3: CASSQVPGRGYTF. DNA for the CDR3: TGTGCCAGCAGCCAAGTACCGGGACGGGGCTACACCTTC.

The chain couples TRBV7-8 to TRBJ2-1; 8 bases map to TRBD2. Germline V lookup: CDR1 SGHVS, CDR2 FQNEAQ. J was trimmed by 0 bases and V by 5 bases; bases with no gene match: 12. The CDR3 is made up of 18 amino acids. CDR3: CASSPRIAGIYSYNEQFF. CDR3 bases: TGTGCCAGCAGCCCCCGGATAGCGGGGATTTACTCCTACAATGAGCAGTTCTTC.

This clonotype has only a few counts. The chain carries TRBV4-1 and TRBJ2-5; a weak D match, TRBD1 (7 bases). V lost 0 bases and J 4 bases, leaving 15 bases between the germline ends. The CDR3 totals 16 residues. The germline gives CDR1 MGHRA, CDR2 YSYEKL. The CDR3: CASSQEYRGGPETQYF. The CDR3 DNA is TGCGCCAGCAGCCAAGAGTACAGGGGAGGCCCAGAGACCCAGTACTTC.

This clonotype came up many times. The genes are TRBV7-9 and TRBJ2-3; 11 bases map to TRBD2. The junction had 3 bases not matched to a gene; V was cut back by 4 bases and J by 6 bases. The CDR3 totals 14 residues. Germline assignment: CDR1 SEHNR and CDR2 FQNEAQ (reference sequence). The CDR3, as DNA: TGTGCCAGCAGCTCCGGGACTAGCGGTGATACGCAGTATTTT. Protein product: CASSSGTSGDTQYF.

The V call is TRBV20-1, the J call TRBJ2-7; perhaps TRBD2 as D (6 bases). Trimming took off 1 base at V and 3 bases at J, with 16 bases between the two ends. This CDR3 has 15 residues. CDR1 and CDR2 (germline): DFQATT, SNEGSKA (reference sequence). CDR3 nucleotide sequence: TGCAGTGCTAGAGTGCCGGGAGAGGGCTTCTACGAGCAGTACTTC. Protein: CSARVPGEGFYEQYF.

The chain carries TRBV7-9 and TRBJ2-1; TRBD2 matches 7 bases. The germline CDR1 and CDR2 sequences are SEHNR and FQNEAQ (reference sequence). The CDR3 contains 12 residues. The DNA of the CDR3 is TGTGCGGGGGGGACCTCCTACAATGAGCAGTTCTTC. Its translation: CAGGTSYNEQFF.

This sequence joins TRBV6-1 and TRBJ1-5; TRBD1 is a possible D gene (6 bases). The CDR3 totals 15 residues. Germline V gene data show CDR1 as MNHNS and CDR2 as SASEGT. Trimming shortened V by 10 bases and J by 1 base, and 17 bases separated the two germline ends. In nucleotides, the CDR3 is TGTGCCACAAACAGGGAAGGTAGGAGCAATCAGCCCCAGCATTTT. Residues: CATNREGRSNQPQHF.

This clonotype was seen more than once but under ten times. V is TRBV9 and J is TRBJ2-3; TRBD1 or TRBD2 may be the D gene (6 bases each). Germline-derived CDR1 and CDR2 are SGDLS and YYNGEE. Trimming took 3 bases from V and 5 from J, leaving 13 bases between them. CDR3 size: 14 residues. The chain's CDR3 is CASSEGGRGDTQYF. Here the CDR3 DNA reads TGTGCCAGCAGCGAGGGGGGCCGGGGAGATACGCAGTATTTT.

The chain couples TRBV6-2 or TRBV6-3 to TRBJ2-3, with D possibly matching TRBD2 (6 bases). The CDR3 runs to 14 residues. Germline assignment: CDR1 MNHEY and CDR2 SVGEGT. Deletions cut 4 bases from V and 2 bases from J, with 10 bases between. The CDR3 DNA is TGTGCCAGCAGTTGGAGGGCCCTCACAGATACGCAGTATTTT. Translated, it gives CASSWRALTDTQYF.

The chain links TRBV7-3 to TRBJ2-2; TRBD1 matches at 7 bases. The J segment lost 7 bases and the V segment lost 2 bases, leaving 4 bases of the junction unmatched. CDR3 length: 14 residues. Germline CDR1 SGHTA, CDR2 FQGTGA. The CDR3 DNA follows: TGTGCCAGCAGCTTATATGGGACAGTCGGGGAGCTGTTTTTT. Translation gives CASSLYGTVGELFF.

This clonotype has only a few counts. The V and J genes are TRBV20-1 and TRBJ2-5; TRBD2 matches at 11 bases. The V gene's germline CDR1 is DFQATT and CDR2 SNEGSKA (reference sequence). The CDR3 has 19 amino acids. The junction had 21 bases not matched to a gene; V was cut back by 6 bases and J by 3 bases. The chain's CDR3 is CSAWGLAGGSRQAKETQYF. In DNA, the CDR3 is TGCAGTGCCTGGGGGCTAGCGGGGGGAAGTAGACAGGCCAAAGAGACCCAGTACTTC.

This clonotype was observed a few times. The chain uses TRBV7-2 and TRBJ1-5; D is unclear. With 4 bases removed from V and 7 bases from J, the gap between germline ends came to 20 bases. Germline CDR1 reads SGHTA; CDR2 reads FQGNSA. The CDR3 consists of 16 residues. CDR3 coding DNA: TGTGCCAGCAGCTCCCAGGCGTACGGGGTTGGACAGCCCCAGCATTTT. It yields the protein CASSSQAYGVGQPQHF.

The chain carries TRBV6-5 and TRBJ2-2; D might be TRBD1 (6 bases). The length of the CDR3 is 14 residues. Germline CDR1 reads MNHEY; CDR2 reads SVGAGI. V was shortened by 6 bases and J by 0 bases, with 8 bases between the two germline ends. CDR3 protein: CASSRQANTGELFF. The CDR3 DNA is TGTGCCAGCAGCCGACAGGCGAACACCGGGGAGCTGTTTTTT.

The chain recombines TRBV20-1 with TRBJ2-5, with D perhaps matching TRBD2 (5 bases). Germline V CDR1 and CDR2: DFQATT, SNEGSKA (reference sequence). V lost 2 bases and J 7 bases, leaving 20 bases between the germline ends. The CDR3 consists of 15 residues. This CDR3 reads CSARSPSSRSGTQYF. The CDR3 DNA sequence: TGCAGTGCTAGATCTCCTAGCTCTCGATCTGGGACCCAGTACTTC.

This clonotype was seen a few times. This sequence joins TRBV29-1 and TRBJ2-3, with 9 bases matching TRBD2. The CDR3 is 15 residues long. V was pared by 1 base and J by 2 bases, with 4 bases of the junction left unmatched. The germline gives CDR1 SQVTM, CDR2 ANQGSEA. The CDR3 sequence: CSVEGVAGDTDTQYF. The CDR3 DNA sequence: TGCAGCGTTGAAGGGGTAGCGGGGGACACAGATACGCAGTATTTT.

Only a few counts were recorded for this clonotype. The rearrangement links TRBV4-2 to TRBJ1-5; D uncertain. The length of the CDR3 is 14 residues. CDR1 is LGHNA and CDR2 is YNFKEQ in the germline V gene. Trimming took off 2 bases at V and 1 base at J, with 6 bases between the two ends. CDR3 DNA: TGTGCCAGCAGCCAAACTTTCAGCAATCAGCCCCAGCATTTT. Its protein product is CASSQTFSNQPQHF.

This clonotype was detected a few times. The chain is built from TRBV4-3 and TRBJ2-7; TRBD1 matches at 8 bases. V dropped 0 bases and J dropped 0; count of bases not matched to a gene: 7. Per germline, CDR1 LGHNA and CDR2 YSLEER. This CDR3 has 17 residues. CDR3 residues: CASSQEWTGLSSYEQYV. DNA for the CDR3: TGCGCCAGCAGCCAAGAATGGACAGGGCTAAGCTCCTACGAGCAGTACGTC.

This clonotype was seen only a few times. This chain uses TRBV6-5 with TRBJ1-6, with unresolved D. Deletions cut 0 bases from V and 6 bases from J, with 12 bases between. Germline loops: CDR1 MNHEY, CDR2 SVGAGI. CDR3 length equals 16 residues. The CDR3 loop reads CASSYSMVAANSPLHF. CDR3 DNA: TGTGCCAGCAGTTACTCGATGGTCGCAGCTAATTCACCCCTCCACTTT.

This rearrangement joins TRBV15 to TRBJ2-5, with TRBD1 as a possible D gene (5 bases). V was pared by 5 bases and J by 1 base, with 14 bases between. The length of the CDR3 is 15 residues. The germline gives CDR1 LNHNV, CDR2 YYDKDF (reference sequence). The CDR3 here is CATSGRGPLQETQYF. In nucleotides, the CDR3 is TGTGCCACCAGCGGTAGGGGCCCACTCCAAGAGACCCAGTACTTC. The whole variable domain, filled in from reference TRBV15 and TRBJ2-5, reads DAMVIQNPRYQVTQFGKPVTLSCSQTLNHNVMYWYQQKSSQAPKLLFHYYDKDFNNEADTPDNFQSRRPNTSFCFLDIRSPGLGDTAMYLCATSGRGPLQETQYFGPGTRLLVL.

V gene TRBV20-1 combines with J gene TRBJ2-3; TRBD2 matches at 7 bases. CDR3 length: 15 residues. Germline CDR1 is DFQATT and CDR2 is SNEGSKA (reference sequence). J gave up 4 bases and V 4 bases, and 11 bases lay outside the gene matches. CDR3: CSATWPGGPADTQYF. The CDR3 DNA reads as TGCAGTGCTACTTGGCCGGGGGGACCCGCAGATACGCAGTATTTT.

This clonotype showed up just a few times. This chain's CDR3 is CASSLAPHEDTQYF. As DNA, the CDR3 is TGTGCCAGCAGCTTAGCCCCCCACGAAGATACGCAGTATTTT. The chain combines TRBV7-8 with TRBJ2-3, with D unresolved. Trimming removed 0 bases at V and 5 bases at J, with 9 bases between. The CDR3 spans 14 residues. Germline CDR1 is SGHVS and CDR2 is FQNEAQ.

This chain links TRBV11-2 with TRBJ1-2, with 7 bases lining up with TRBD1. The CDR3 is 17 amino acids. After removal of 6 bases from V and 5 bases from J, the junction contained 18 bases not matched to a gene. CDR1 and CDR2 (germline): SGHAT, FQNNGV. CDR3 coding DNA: TGTGCCAGCAGTTCCTTAAGGGAGGGGGCGCAACGGTATGGCTACACCTTC. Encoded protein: CASSSLREGAQRYGYTF. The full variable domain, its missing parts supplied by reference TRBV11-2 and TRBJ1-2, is EAGVAQSPRYKIIEKRQSVAFWCNPISGHATLYWYQQILGQGPKLLIQFQNNGVVDDSQLPKDRFSAERLKGVDSTLKIQPAKLEDSAVYLCASSSLREGAQRYGYTFGSGTRLTVV.